A single sample gave rise to the 28 T cell receptor beta chains below, sequenced in a study of cytomegalovirus exposure and HLA in healthy donors. Use of 60 Vbeta and 13 Jbeta primers characterized the PCR. Generated by immunoSEQ multiplex PCR, the TCRdb table keeps only in-frame clones and is missing some. Among 100,000 or so clones listed, about 81% were seen once. The sample comprised PBMCs. Receptors were obtained from a man aged 50-60 years in good health and CMV-seronegative.

This clone was detected only a few times. The chain combines TRBV6-1 with TRBJ2-7, with TRBD1 matching over 8 bases. The V and J ends lost 6 bases and 1 base, in that order; junction bases with no gene match: 5. The germline V gene encodes CDR1 MNHNS and CDR2 SASEGT. The CDR3 runs 14 residues. CDR3 sequence reads: CASRAQGGSYEQYF. The CDR3 coding sequence is TGTGCCAGCAGGGCACAGGGGGGTTCCTACGAGCAGTACTTC.

CDR3 DNA sequence: TGTGCCAGCAGCTTGAGGCAGACTAGCACAGATACGCAGTATTTT. Translating it yields CASSLRQTSTDTQYF. This sequence joins TRBV7-2 and TRBJ2-3, with unresolved D. Trimming pared 3 bases from V and 0 bases from J, leaving 10 bases between. Germline CDR1 reads SGHTA; CDR2 reads FQGNSA. The CDR3 runs to 15 residues.

The chain carries TRBV6-5 and TRBJ2-5, with a tentative D call TRBD2 (7 bases). The better agreement between TRBJ2-7 and the DNA end casts doubt on the J call. Germline values: CDR1 MNHEY, CDR2 SVGAGI. This CDR3 is 15 amino acids long. CDR3 sequence reads: CASSYARGAQYEQYF. CDR3 nucleotide sequence: TGTGCCAGCAGTTACGCCCGGGGGGCTCAGTACGAGCAGTACTTC.

The rearrangement joins TRBV2 to TRBJ1-5, with no clear D. From germline, CDR1 is SNHLY and CDR2 FYNNEI. Between the trimmed V and J ends, which lost 3 bases and 7 bases, there was a span of 13 bases. The CDR3 runs 14 residues. The CDR3 DNA reads as TGTGCCAGCAGTGAGGGCAGCCTCAGCCAGCCCCAGCATTTT. Encoded protein: CASSEGSLSQPQHF.

This sequence joins TRBV20-1 and TRBJ2-7, with D uncertain. V was cut by 7 bases and J by 1 base, with 8 bases left in between. CDR3 length: 11 amino acids. The V gene's germline CDR1 is DFQATT and CDR2 SNEGSKA (reference sequence). The CDR3 bases are TGCAGTGTTATGGCTTCCTACGAGCAGTACTTC. Translating it yields CSVMASYEQYF.

This chain joins TRBV5-1 and TRBJ2-1; D possibly corresponds to TRBD1 (6 bases). The length of the CDR3 is 15 residues. The V end was cut by 5 bases, the J end by 3 bases, with 15 bases between. Germline assignment: CDR1 SGHRS and CDR2 YFSETQ. The CDR3 protein is CASSQRQANYNEQFF. DNA for the CDR3: TGCGCCAGCAGTCAGAGACAGGCTAACTACAATGAGCAGTTCTTC. The complete variable domain, with remaining parts taken from reference TRBV5-1 and TRBJ2-1, reads KAGVTQTPRYLIKTRGQQVTLSCSPISGHRSVSWYQQTPGQGLQFLFEYFSETQRNKGNFPGRFSGRQFSNSRSEMNVSTLELGDSALYLCASSQRQANYNEQFFGPGTRLTVL.

The chain carries TRBV7-3 and TRBJ2-3, with D unresolved. This CDR3 has 14 amino acids. The V gene lost 1 base and the J gene lost 2 bases, with 7 bases spanning the gap. CDR1 and CDR2 (germline): SGHTA, FQGTGA. For the CDR3, the DNA is TGTGCCAGCAGCTTAAGCAGTTCCACAGATACGCAGTATTTT. The encoded protein is CASSLSSSTDTQYF.

The rearrangement links TRBV2 to TRBJ2-7; D is perhaps TRBD1 (6 bases). This CDR3 region has 13 residues. V was clipped by 7 bases and J by 7 bases, with 17 bases between them. CDR1 SNHLY and CDR2 FYNNEI come from the germline V gene. The DNA of the CDR3 is TGTGCCAGCAAAGGGGTAGACAGGAGGGAGCAGTACTTC. Its translation is CASKGVDRREQYF.

The V call is TRBV7-8, the J call TRBJ1-1; D perhaps matches TRBD1 (5 bases). The CDR3 totals 12 residues. Per the germline V gene, CDR1 is SGHVS and CDR2 is FQNEAQ. V was clipped by 6 bases and J by 7 bases, with 12 bases between them. CDR3 bases: TGTGCCAGCAGTCCAGGGTCGGATGAAGCTTTCTTT. Protein: CASSPGSDEAFF.

The chain employs TRBV6-1 and TRBJ1-2; 10 nucleotides line up with TRBD1. V lost 4 bases to trimming and J lost 4 bases; unmatched junction nucleotides: 6. The length of the CDR3 is 15 residues. CDR1 is MNHNS, CDR2 SASEGT, per germline. CDR3 sequence (DNA): TGTGCCAGCAGTGGACAGGGGGCTTCGAGCTATGGCTACACCTTC. This sequence encodes CASSGQGASSYGYTF.

This chain connects TRBV29-1 to TRBJ2-7; no definite D call. This CDR3 comprises 11 residues. V was pared by 4 bases and J by 3 bases, with 7 bases between. Germline V gene sequence: CDR1 SQVTM, CDR2 ANQGSEA. The CDR3 reads CSVASDYEQYF. The CDR3 nucleotides read TGCAGCGTTGCCAGCGACTACGAGCAGTACTTC.

The genes are TRBV5-1 and TRBJ1-4; 7 nucleotides match TRBD1. Germline assignment: CDR1 SGHRS and CDR2 YFSETQ. CDR3 length: 15 residues. Trimming removed 0 bases from V and 5 bases from J; junction bases left unmatched: 4. The CDR3 protein is CASSLGKGQNEKLFF. CDR3 DNA sequence: TGCGCCAGCAGCTTGGGCAAGGGACAGAATGAAAAACTGTTTTTT.

In DNA, the CDR3 is TGTGCCAGCAGTGAAACTGAGCCCCAGCATTTT. Translated, it gives CASSETEPQHF. This chain links TRBV6-1 with TRBJ1-5; D is uncertain. The germline V gene has CDR1 MNHNS and CDR2 SASEGT. V lost 2 bases and J lost 8, with 4 bases in between. The CDR3 totals 11 residues.

The CDR3 reads CASSQNSGANVLTF. The CDR3 bases are TGTGCCAGCAGCCAAAACTCTGGGGCCAACGTCCTGACTTTC. The chain combines TRBV11-2 with TRBJ2-6; no firm D call. Trimming removed 5 bases at V and 0 bases at J, with 5 bases between. The CDR3 extends over 14 amino acids. The V gene's germline CDR1 is SGHAT and CDR2 FQNNGV. Supplemented by reference TRBV11-2 and TRBJ2-6, the full variable domain reads EAGVAQSPRYKIIEKRQSVAFWCNPISGHATLYWYQQILGQGPKLLIQFQNNGVVDDSQLPKDRFSAERLKGVDSTLKIQPAKLEDSAVYLCASSQNSGANVLTFGAGSRLTVL.

The chain links TRBV28 to TRBJ2-7; D might be TRBD2 (5 bases). Per germline, CDR1 MDHEN and CDR2 SYDVKM. V shed 4 bases and J shed 11 bases, with 12 bases lying between them. The CDR3 totals 11 residues. The CDR3 bases are TGTGCCAGCAGTTCTGGACGGGATAAGTACTTC. This gives the protein CASSSGRDKYF.

V is TRBV10-3 and J is TRBJ2-3, with 7 bases lining up with TRBD1. The CDR3 is 17 amino acids. With V trimmed by 2 bases and J by 8 bases, 16 bases remained unmatched. Germline values: CDR1 ENHRY, CDR2 SYGVKD. In DNA, the CDR3 is TGTGCCATCAGTGAGCCTTTGGACAGGCGAGGGCAGAGTACGCAGTATTTT. This sequence encodes CAISEPLDRRGQSTQYF.

The V and J genes are TRBV19 and TRBJ1-1, with 8 bases identical to TRBD1. Germline trimming cut 4 bases from V and 1 base from J; bases unmatched to any gene: 5. Germline values: CDR1 LNHDA, CDR2 SQIVND (reference sequence). The CDR3 has 15 residues. DNA of the CDR3: TGTGCCAGTAGTACACCGGGACAGGCGAACACTGAAGCTTTCTTT. Translation: CASSTPGQANTEAFF.

This clone was counted only a few times. The chain has TRBV6-5 and TRBJ1-4, with unresolved D. Trimming took 0 bases from V and 7 from J, leaving 12 bases between them. This CDR3 comprises 15 residues. Germline V gives CDR1 MNHEY, CDR2 SVGAGI. In DNA, the CDR3 is TGTGCCAGCAGTTACTCGCCGGGTGTCCGTGAAAAACTGTTTTTT. Translated: CASSYSPGVREKLFF.

The J gene is TRBJ2-5, the V gene TRBV10-1, with no clear D. This CDR3 is built from 13 residues. CDR1 WNHNN and CDR2 SYGVQD come from the germline V gene (reference sequence). The V end was cut by 7 bases, the J end by 2 bases, with 11 bases between. This chain's CDR3 is CASKAASQETQYF. Here the CDR3 DNA reads TGCGCCAGCAAGGCGGCGAGTCAAGAGACCCAGTACTTC.

The V and J genes are TRBV25-1 and TRBJ2-5; unclear D gene. Trimming pared 5 bases from V and 3 bases from J, leaving 10 bases between. This CDR3 has 13 amino acids. Germline V gene lookup returns CDR1 MGHDK and CDR2 SYGVNS. CDR3 in DNA: TGTGCCAGCAGTCCCGTCCTTAAAGAGACCCAGTACTTC. Protein product: CASSPVLKETQYF.

V is TRBV20-1 and J is TRBJ1-2, with D unresolved. The germline CDR1 and CDR2 sequences are DFQATT and SNEGSKA (reference sequence). The CDR3 consists of 11 residues. The V gene lost 5 bases and the J gene lost 8 bases, with 12 bases spanning the gap. CDR3 loop: CSAAPRIGYTF. The CDR3 DNA reads as TGCAGTGCTGCCCCGAGGATAGGCTACACCTTC.

This chain uses TRBV29-1 with TRBJ2-2; 10 bases fit TRBD2. The CDR3 covers 15 residues. J was trimmed by 4 bases and V by 3 bases; bases with no gene match: 5. Per the germline V gene, CDR1 is SQVTM and CDR2 is ANQGSEA. CDR3 in amino acids: CSVEGLAGATGELFF. In nucleotides, the CDR3 is TGCAGCGTTGAGGGGCTAGCGGGGGCCACCGGGGAGCTGTTTTTT.

V usage is TRBV4-2 and J usage is TRBJ2-2, with TRBD1 matching over 7 bases. The junction had 4 bases not matched to a gene; V was cut back by 1 base and J by 2 bases. The V gene's germline CDR1 is LGHNA and CDR2 YNFKEQ. The CDR3 loop spans 16 amino acids. DNA of the CDR3: TGTGCCAGCAGCCAAGCAGGGGGATTAAACACCGGGGAGCTGTTTTTT. Encoded protein: CASSQAGGLNTGELFF.

This sequence joins TRBV10-1 and TRBJ2-3; no clear D. Trimming shortened V by 8 bases and J by 7 bases, and 7 bases separated the two germline ends. Germline CDR1 reads WNHNN; CDR2 reads SYGVQD (reference sequence). There are 10 residues in the CDR3. In DNA, the CDR3 is TGCGCCAGCCCCGGTAATACGCAGTATTTT. Translating it yields CASPGNTQYF.

This clone was seen once. The chain uses TRBV7-3 and TRBJ2-2; 7 bases fit TRBD1. V shed 6 bases and J 3 bases; nucleotides not matched to a gene: 7. The CDR3 runs 15 residues. Germline assignment: CDR1 SGHTA and CDR2 FQGTGA. In DNA, the CDR3 is TGTGCCAGCAGGTCATGGACAGGAGACACCGGGGAGCTGTTTTTT. It yields the protein CASRSWTGDTGELFF. Using reference TRBV7-3 and TRBJ2-2 for the parts outside the CDR3, the full variable domain is GAGVSQTPSNKVTEKGKYVELRCDPISGHTALYWYRQSLGQGPEFLIYFQGTGAADDSGLPNDRFFAVRPEGSVSTLKIQRTERGDSAVYLCASRSWTGDTGELFFGEGSRLTVL.

V usage is TRBV18 and J usage is TRBJ1-1; perhaps TRBD1 as D (5 bases). Per germline, CDR1 KGHSH and CDR2 LQKENI. The CDR3 totals 13 residues. Trimming took off 4 bases at V and 1 base at J, with 7 bases between the two ends. The CDR3 DNA reads TGTGCCAGCTCACATGACAGGAACACTGAAGCTTTCTTT. Translated, it gives CASSHDRNTEAFF.

This clone came up a few times. The V gene is TRBV11-2, the J gene TRBJ2-2, with unresolved D. The germline V gene has CDR1 SGHAT and CDR2 FQNNGV. Trimming removed 5 bases from V and 1 base from J, with 11 bases in between. This CDR3 is 15 amino acids long. CDR3 DNA: TGTGCCAGCAGCCCACGGGTACAGAACACCGGGGAGCTGTTTTTT. It codes for CASSPRVQNTGELFF.

The rearrangement uses TRBV11-2 and TRBJ1-2, with 9 bases that match TRBD1. J was trimmed by 4 bases and V by 2 bases; bases with no gene match: 5. The length of the CDR3 is 15 residues. From germline, CDR1 is SGHAT and CDR2 FQNNGV. The CDR3: CASSLFAGQGYGYTF. The DNA for the CDR3 is TGTGCCAGCAGCTTATTTGCGGGACAGGGCTATGGCTACACCTTC.